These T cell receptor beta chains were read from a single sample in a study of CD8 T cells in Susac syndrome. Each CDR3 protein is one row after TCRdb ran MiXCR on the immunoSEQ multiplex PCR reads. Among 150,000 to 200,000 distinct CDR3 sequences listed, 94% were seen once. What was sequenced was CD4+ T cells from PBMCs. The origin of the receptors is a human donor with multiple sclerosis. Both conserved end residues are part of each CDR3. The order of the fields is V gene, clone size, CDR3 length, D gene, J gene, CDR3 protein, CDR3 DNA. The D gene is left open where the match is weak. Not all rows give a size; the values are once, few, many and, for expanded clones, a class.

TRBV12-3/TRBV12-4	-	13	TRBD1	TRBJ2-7	CASTGQGAYEQYF	TGTGCCAGCACAGGACAGGGAGCCTACGAGCAGTACTTC
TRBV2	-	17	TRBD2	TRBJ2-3	CASSEGLAGDGTDTQYF	TGTGCCAGCAGTGAGGGGCTAGCGGGAGATGGCACAGATACGCAGTATTTT
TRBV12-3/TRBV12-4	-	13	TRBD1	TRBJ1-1	CASRSQGGTEAFF	TGTGCCAGCAGATCCCAGGGGGGCACTGAAGCTTTCTTT
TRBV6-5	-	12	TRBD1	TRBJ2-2	CASSQGDRELFF	TGTGCCAGCAGTCAGGGGGACCGGGAGCTGTTTTTT
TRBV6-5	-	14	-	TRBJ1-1	CASSYSMSNTEAFF	TGTGCCAGCAGTTACTCGATGTCGAACACTGAAGCTTTCTTT
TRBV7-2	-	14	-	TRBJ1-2	CASSLSASINGYTF	TGTGCCAGCAGCTTATCGGCCAGCATCAATGGCTACACCTTC
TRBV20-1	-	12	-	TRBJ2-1	CSASFLATGQFF	TGCAGTGCTAGTTTTCTCGCGACAGGGCAGTTCTTC
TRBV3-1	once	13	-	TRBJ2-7	CASSLLRDYEQYF	TGTGCCAGCAGCCTATTAAGGGACTACGAGCAGTACTTC
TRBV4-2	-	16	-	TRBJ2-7	CASSQDLQLLYYEQYF	TGTGCCAGCAGCCAAGATTTACAGCTACTTTACTACGAGCAGTACTTC
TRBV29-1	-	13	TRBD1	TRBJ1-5	CSVEAQTGQPQHF	TGCAGCGTTGAAGCTCAGACAGGGCAGCCCCAGCATTTT
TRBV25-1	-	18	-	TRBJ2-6	CASSDFWGPNSGANVLTF	TGTGCCAGCAGTGATTTTTGGGGACCGAACTCTGGGGCCAACGTCCTGACTTTC
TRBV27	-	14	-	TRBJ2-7	CASSLDRPDYEQYF	TGTGCCAGCAGCCTCGACAGGCCCGACTACGAGCAGTACTTC
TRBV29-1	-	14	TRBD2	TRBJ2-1	CSVNVREGLGEQFF	TGCAGCGTGAATGTGCGGGAGGGCCTCGGTGAGCAGTTCTTC
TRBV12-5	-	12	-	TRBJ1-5	CASGLMSAPQHF	TGTGCTAGTGGTTTGATGTCGGCGCCCCAGCATTTT
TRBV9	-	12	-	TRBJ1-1	CASSVVSTEAFF	TGTGCCAGCAGCGTAGTATCCACTGAAGCTTTCTTT
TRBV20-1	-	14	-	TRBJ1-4	CSARDLGTNEKLFF	TGCAGTGCTAGAGATTTGGGAACTAATGAAAAACTGTTTTTT
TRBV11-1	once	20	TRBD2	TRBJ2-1	CASSSNPGLAGGRSYNEQFF	TGTGCCAGCAGCTCTAACCCAGGACTAGCGGGTGGTCGCTCCTACAATGAGCAGTTCTTC
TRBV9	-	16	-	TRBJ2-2	CASSVRGDLNTGELFF	TGTGCCAGCAGCGTAAGAGGGGACCTCAACACCGGGGAGCTGTTTTTT
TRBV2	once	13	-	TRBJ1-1	CASTEEVNTEAFF	TGTGCCAGCACCGAGGAGGTGAACACTGAAGCTTTCTTT
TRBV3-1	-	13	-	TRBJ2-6	CASGTEGANVLTF	TGTGCCAGCGGGACGGAGGGGGCCAACGTCCTGACTTTC
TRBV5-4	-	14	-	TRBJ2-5	CASSGTGTQETQYF	TGTGCCAGCAGCGGAACGGGAACTCAAGAGACCCAGTACTTC
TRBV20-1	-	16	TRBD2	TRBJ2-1	CSARVGLAALYNEQFF	TGCAGTGCTAGAGTAGGACTAGCGGCCCTCTACAATGAGCAGTTCTTC
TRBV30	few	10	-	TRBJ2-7	CAWSSVEQYF	TGTGCCTGGAGTAGTGTCGAGCAGTACTTC
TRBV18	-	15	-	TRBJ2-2	CASSPDAAGTGELFF	TGTGCCAGCTCCCCAGATGCGGCGGGCACCGGGGAGCTGTTTTTT
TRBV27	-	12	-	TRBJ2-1	CASTGVYNEQFF	TGTGCCAGCACAGGGGTGTACAATGAGCAGTTCTTC
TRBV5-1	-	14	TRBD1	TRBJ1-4	CASSPGTGAEKLFF	TGCGCCAGCAGCCCCGGGACAGGGGCTGAAAAACTGTTTTTT
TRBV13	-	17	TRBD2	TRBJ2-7	CASSLWGGSRNYGEQYF	TGTGCCAGCAGCCTCTGGGGGGGTAGCAGAAATTACGGCGAGCAGTACTTC
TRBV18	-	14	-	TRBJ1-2	CASSPGSANYGYTF	TGTGCCAGCTCACCGGGCAGCGCCAACTATGGCTACACCTTC
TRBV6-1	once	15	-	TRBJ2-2	CASSGLGTNTGELFF	TGTGCCAGCAGTGGGTTAGGGACGAACACCGGGGAGCTGTTTTTT
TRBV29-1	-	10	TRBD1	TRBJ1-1	CSVGTAEAFF	TGCAGCGTCGGGACAGCTGAAGCTTTCTTT
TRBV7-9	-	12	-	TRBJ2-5	CASALGQETQYF	TGTGCCAGCGCCTTGGGGCAAGAGACCCAGTACTTC
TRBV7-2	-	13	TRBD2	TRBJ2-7	CASSFSGSYEQYF	TGTGCCAGCAGCTTTAGCGGGAGTTACGAGCAGTACTTC
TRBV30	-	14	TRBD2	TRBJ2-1	CAWRGLAGVGEQFF	TGTGCCTGGAGAGGTCTAGCGGGAGTAGGCGAGCAGTTCTTC
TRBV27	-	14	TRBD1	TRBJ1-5	CASRQGLGNQPQHF	TGTGCCAGCAGACAGGGGCTTGGCAATCAGCCCCAGCATTTT
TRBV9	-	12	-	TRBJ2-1	CASSIQEGVKFF	TGTGCCAGCAGCATCCAAGAGGGGGTGAAGTTCTTC
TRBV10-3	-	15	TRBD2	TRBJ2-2	CAISRLAENTGELFF	TGTGCCATCAGCAGACTAGCGGAGAACACCGGGGAGCTGTTTTTT
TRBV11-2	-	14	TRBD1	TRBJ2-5	CASSSSGGVRTQYF	TGTGCCAGCAGTTCCTCAGGGGGCGTGCGGACCCAGTACTTC
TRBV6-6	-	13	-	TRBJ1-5	CASSLQPDQPQHF	TGTGCCAGCAGTTTGCAGCCCGATCAGCCCCAGCATTTT
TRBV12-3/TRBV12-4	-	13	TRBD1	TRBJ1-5	CASRGTARRAQHF	TGTGCCAGCAGGGGGACAGCCCGCAGGGCCCAGCATTTT
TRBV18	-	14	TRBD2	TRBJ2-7	CASSLGTSEYEQYF	TGTGCCAGCTCCCTCGGGACTAGCGAATACGAGCAGTACTTC
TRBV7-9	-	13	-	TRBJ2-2	CASKGQPAGELFF	TGTGCCAGCAAAGGACAGCCGGCCGGGGAGCTGTTTTTT